The subject of this entry is one TCR beta chain. The target antigen is unknown. The data stem from a study of vaccination and CD4 T cells after COVID-19. Study in general: The cells were exposed to overlapping spike peptides originating from SARS-CoV-2, HCoV-NL63, HCoV-OC43 and HCoV-229E for stimulation.

Cultured CD4+ T-cell DNA underwent Oncomine TCR Beta short-read sequencing. CD4+ T cells were cultured, and genomic DNA was extracted from them. MiXCR, run by TCRdb on the PCR reads, gives a single entry per CDR3 protein. Among about 18,000 distinct CDR3 sequences listed, 60% to 80% were seen once. Treatment specified: approximately 10-day PBMC culture with coronavirus spike peptide pools or control peptides (ViraFEST assay). This CDR3 has 15 amino acids. Trimming pared 0 bases from V and 4 bases from J, leaving 12 bases between. Germline-derived CDR1 and CDR2 are MNHEY and SVGEGT. The sample comprised CD4+ T cells from blood, cultured in vitro. This sequence was found in a human donor who had recovered from COVID-19. The chain uses TRBV6-2 or TRBV6-3 and TRBJ1-2; D unclear. The CDR3 reads CASSYSPGDVYGYTF. The CDR3 DNA reads TGTGCCAGCAGTTACTCTCCAGGCGACGTCTATGGCTACACCTTC.